The 11 T cell receptor beta chains below come from one sample, sequenced in a study of shared clonotypes between healthy human individuals. TCRdb keeps only in-frame clones here, not all; method: immunoSEQ multiplex PCR. Of around 2.5 million clones listed, approximately 93% are singletons. Sequenced material: naive CD4+ T cells from PBMCs. Subset here: CD45RA+ positively selected. These receptors were obtained from a man between 18 and 35 years old in good health. Some clones in this sample may be carry-over from other donors' samples.

This rearrangement joins TRBV7-9 to TRBJ2-6, with D perhaps TRBD2 (5 bases). Per the germline V gene, CDR1 is SEHNR and CDR2 is FQNEAQ (reference sequence). This CDR3 is 16 amino acids long. Trimming left V 3 bases short and J 0 bases short, with 9 bases between. The CDR3: CASSFEGSSGANVLTF. The CDR3 bases are TGTGCCAGCAGCTTTGAGGGTAGCTCTGGGGCCAACGTCCTGACTTTC.

The chain combines TRBV4-1 with TRBJ2-7; 7 bases match TRBD2. The CDR3 contains 19 residues. Germline CDR1 and CDR2: MGHRA and YSYEKL. The junction had 15 bases not matched to a gene; V was cut back by 1 base and J by 0 bases. CDR3 in amino acids: CASSQGTFTLAASSYEQYF. The CDR3, as DNA: TGCGCCAGCAGCCAAGGGACGTTTACCCTAGCGGCCAGCTCCTACGAGCAGTACTTC.

This chain links TRBV28 with TRBJ1-1; 8 positions match TRBD1. The germline gives CDR1 MDHEN, CDR2 SYDVKM. V was pared by 7 bases and J by 13 bases, with 17 bases of the junction left unmatched. This CDR3 is built from 14 residues. The CDR3 DNA sequence: TGTGCCAGCACCCCCTCGGACAGGGCGAGTAAAGGTTTCTTT. Translated, it gives CASTPSDRASKGFF.

J is TRBJ1-1 and V is TRBV10-1; a weak D match, TRBD1 (5 bases). Germline values: CDR1 WNHNN, CDR2 SYGVQD (reference sequence). Trimming removed 5 bases at V and 2 bases at J, with 9 bases between. This CDR3 has 13 amino acids. The CDR3 region is CASSRGVNTEAFF. The CDR3 coding sequence is TGCGCCAGCAGTCGGGGGGTTAACACTGAAGCTTTCTTT.

The J gene is TRBJ2-7, the V gene TRBV9; no firm D call. This CDR3 comprises 12 residues. Germline assignment: CDR1 SGDLS and CDR2 YYNGEE. Trimming cost V 3 bases and J 9 bases, with 13 bases left between them. CDR3 coding DNA: TGTGCCAGCAGCGCCATACCTGGGTTGCAGTACTTC. This encodes CASSAIPGLQYF.

The V call is TRBV5-1, the J call TRBJ1-4; D is uncertain. The CDR3 is made up of 15 amino acids. V was shortened by 4 bases and J by 6 bases, with 16 bases between the two germline ends. In germline, CDR1 is SGHRS, CDR2 YFSETQ. The DNA of the CDR3 is TGCGCCAGCAGCCTGACGCAATTGAGGGATGAAAAACTGTTTTTT. The encoded protein is CASSLTQLRDEKLFF. The entire variable domain, with the rest obtained from reference TRBV5-1 and TRBJ1-4, is as follows: KAGVTQTPRYLIKTRGQQVTLSCSPISGHRSVSWYQQTPGQGLQFLFEYFSETQRNKGNFPGRFSGRQFSNSRSEMNVSTLELGDSALYLCASSLTQLRDEKLFFGSGTQLSVL.

The V and J genes are TRBV11-2 and TRBJ1-5; TRBD1 matches 9 bases. The length of the CDR3 is 18 residues. Germline V lookup: CDR1 SGHAT, CDR2 FQNNGV. Trimming took 5 bases from V and 7 from J; bases not matched to a gene: 18. This CDR3 reads CASSPIWVRTGVTQPQHF. In DNA, the CDR3 is TGTGCCAGCAGCCCCATTTGGGTAAGGACAGGGGTAACCCAGCCCCAGCATTTT.

This clone has only a few counts. The same CDR3 can be traced to other DNA sequences in this sample. The chain couples TRBV7-3 to TRBJ1-1; no clear D gene. This CDR3 comprises 13 residues. The germline CDR1 and CDR2 sequences are SGHTA and FQGTGA. The V gene lost 2 bases and the J gene lost 1 base, with 5 bases spanning the gap. The CDR3 loop reads CASSLLGNTEAFF. CDR3 in DNA: TGTGCCAGCAGCTTATTAGGGAACACTGAAGCTTTCTTT.

This clone was counted once. This sequence joins TRBV28 and TRBJ2-2; possibly TRBD1 or TRBD2 for D (8 bases each). Trimming took off 4 bases at V and 7 bases at J, with 19 bases between the two ends. CDR3 length: 16 amino acids. Germline CDR1 and CDR2: MDHEN and SYDVKM. The CDR3 loop is CASSSGGTGTNGELFF. CDR3 DNA sequence: TGTGCCAGCAGTTCGGGGGGGACAGGCACGAACGGGGAGCTGTTTTTT.

V is TRBV5-1 and J is TRBJ2-2; D may be TRBD1 or TRBD2 (5 bases each). CDR1 SGHRS and CDR2 YFSETQ come from the germline V gene. V gave up 5 bases and J gave up 5 bases, with 19 bases separating them. CDR3 length: 16 amino acids. CDR3 nucleotide sequence: TGCGCCAGCAGTCGTAACGGGGCACCGGGGACCGGGGAGCTGTTTTTT. Translated: CASSRNGAPGTGELFF. The variable domain in full, with the rest retrieved from reference TRBV5-1 and TRBJ2-2, is KAGVTQTPRYLIKTRGQQVTLSCSPISGHRSVSWYQQTPGQGLQFLFEYFSETQRNKGNFPGRFSGRQFSNSRSEMNVSTLELGDSALYLCASSRNGAPGTGELFFGEGSRLTVL.

As to this clone: Other DNA sequences in this sample translate to the same CDR3. The V call is TRBV7-3, the J call TRBJ2-1; no clear D gene. Trimming left V 1 base short and J 8 bases short, with 6 bases between. Germline CDR1 reads SGHTA; CDR2 reads FQGTGA. The CDR3 is 12 amino acids. The CDR3: CASSLRGDEQFF. The CDR3 nucleotides read TGTGCCAGCAGCTTAAGGGGTGATGAGCAGTTCTTC.